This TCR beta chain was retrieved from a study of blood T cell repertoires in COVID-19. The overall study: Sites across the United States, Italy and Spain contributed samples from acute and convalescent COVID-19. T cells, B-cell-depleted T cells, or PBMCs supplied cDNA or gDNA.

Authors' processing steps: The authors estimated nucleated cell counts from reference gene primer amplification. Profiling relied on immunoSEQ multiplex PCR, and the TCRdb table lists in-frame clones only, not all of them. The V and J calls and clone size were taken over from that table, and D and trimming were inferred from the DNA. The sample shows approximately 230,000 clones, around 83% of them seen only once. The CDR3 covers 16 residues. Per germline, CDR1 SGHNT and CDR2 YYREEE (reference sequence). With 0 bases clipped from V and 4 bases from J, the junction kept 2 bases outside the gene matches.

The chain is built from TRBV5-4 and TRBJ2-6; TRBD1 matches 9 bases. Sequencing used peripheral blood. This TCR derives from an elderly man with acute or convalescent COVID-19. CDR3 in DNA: TGTGCCAGCAGCTTGGACAGGGGGCACGGGGCCAACGTCCTGACTTTC. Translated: CASSLDRGHGANVLTF.